The TCR beta chain under discussion was sequenced for a study of blood T cell repertoires in COVID-19. Study in general: Material from acute and convalescent COVID-19 was sourced from the United States, Italy and Spain. From T cells, B-cell-depleted T cells, or PBMCs came the material, which was cDNA or gDNA.

The germline gives CDR1 SGHNT, CDR2 YYREEE (reference sequence). The CDR3 contains 14 residues. The authors' processing: Estimated nucleated cell counts came from reference gene primer amplification. Method: immunoSEQ multiplex PCR; TCRdb's copy keeps in-frame clones and lacks some. The DNA gave D and trimming, while V, J and clone size come from that table. In the table there are roughly 120,000 clones, around 90% of which are singletons. This clone showed up just once. A read error may account for a junction end that differs from germline. The rearrangement uses TRBV5-4 and TRBJ2-2, with D possibly being TRBD1 (5 bases). The TCR originated in a human donor in a cohort sampled during active COVID-19. The sequenced sample consisted of peripheral blood. The CDR3 sequence: CASSLPGNPGELFF. The CDR3 region has the DNA TGTGCCAGCAGCTTACCAGGGAACCCCGGGGAGCTGTTTTTT.